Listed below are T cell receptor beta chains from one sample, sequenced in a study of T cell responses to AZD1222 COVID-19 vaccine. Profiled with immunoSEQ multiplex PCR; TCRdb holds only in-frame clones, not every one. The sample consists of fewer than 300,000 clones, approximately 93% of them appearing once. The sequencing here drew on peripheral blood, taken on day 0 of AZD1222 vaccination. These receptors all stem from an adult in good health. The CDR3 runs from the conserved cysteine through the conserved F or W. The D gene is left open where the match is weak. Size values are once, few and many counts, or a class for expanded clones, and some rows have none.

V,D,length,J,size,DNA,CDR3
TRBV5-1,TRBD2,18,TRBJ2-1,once,TGCGCCAGCAGCAAAGGGTGGGTAGCGGGAGGGCCCTACAATGAGCAGTTCTTC,CASSKGWVAGGPYNEQFF
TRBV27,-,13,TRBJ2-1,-,TGTGCCAGCAGTTTGACCTGGGCTCATGAGCAGTTCTTC,CASSLTWAHEQFF
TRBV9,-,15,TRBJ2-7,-,TGTGCCAGCAGCGCCCGAGGCGAGAGAACCTACGAGCAGTACTTC,CASSARGERTYEQYF
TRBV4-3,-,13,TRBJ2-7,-,TGCGCCAGCAGCCAGGACAGATCCTACGAGCAGTACTTC,CASSQDRSYEQYF
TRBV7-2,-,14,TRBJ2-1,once,TGTGCCAGCAGCTTAGTTTTAGCTTCCCATGAGCAGTTCTTC,CASSLVLASHEQFF
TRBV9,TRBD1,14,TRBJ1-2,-,TGTGCCAGCAGCGTAGCCGGGACAGCCTATGGCTACACCTTC,CASSVAGTAYGYTF
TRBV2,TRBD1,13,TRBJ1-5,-,TGTGCCAGCAGTGTAGACAGGGATCAGCCCCAGCATTTT,CASSVDRDQPQHF
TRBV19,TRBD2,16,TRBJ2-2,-,TGTGCCAGTAGTTCACAGCGGGGGGGAAGCACCGGGGAGCTGTTTTTT,CASSSQRGGSTGELFF
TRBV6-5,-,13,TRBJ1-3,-,TGTGCCAGCAGCTCTGAAGGCAGAAACACCATATATTTT,CASSSEGRNTIYF
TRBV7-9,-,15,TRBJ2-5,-,TGTGCCAGCAGCCCCACCGGGTCCACGGGAGAGACCCAGTACTTC,CASSPTGSTGETQYF
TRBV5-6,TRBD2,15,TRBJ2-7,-,TGTGCCAGCAGCCCCGGGGGGAGGGGTACCCACGAGCAGTACTTC,CASSPGGRGTHEQYF
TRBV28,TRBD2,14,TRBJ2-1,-,TGTGCCAGCAATCCTACGTGGGGGACTATCCAGCAGTTCTTC,CASNPTWGTIQQFF
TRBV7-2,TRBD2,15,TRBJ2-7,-,TGTGCCAGCAGCTCCTCCGGGACTAGCTTCCACGAGCAGTACTTC,CASSSSGTSFHEQYF
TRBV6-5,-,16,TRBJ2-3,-,TGTGCCAGCAGTTACTCGCTTACATACGGCTCGGATACGCAGTATTTT,CASSYSLTYGSDTQYF
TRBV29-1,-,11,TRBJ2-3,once,TGCAGCGTAGATGCCACAGATACGCAGTATTTT,CSVDATDTQYF
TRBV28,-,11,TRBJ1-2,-,TGTGCCAGCGCGGTACGCTATGGCTACACCTTC,CASAVRYGYTF
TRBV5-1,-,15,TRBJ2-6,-,TGCGCCAGCAGCTTGTCCGCCTCTGGGGCCAACGTCCTGACTTTC,CASSLSASGANVLTF
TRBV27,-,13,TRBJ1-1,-,TGTGCCAGCTCGGAGAGGGGTCCCACTGAAGCTTTCTTT,CASSERGPTEAFF
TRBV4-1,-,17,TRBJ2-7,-,TGCGCCAGCAGCCAAGGACGGTTAGGGCGGGGCCGTTACGAGCAGTACTTC,CASSQGRLGRGRYEQYF
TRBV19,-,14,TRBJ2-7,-,TGTGCCAGTAGTATAGGGCTGCGCTCCTACGAGCAGTACTTC,CASSIGLRSYEQYF
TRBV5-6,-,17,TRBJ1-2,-,TGTGCCAGCAGCTTTCAGTGGTGGGTGAGAGCTAACTATGGCTACACCTTC,CASSFQWWVRANYGYTF
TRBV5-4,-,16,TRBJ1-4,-,-,CASSLIFGPGAEKLFF
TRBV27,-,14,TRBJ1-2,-,TGTGCCAGCAGTCCCACCATGCGGGACTATGGCTACACCTTC,CASSPTMRDYGYTF
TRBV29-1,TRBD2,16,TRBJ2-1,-,TGCAGCGTTGCAGCTCGGGCGGGAGGGCCCAACAATGAGCAGTTCTTC,CSVAARAGGPNNEQFF
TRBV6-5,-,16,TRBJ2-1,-,TGTGCCAGCAGTTACCGATTTTCGGGGGTCTACAATGAGCAGTTCTTC,CASSYRFSGVYNEQFF
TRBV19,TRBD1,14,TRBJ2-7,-,TGTGCCAGCAGCGGACAGGGGGGATCCTACGAGCAGTACTTC,CASSGQGGSYEQYF
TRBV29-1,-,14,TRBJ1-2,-,TGCAGCGTTGTGAACAGCGGGGCAAACTATGGCTACACCTTC,CSVVNSGANYGYTF
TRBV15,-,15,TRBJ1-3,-,TGTGCCACCAGCAGAGTACGGGGCTCTGGAAACACCATATATTTT,CATSRVRGSGNTIYF
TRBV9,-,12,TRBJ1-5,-,TGTGCCAGCAGCATACCCTCTGCGCCCCAGCATTTT,CASSIPSAPQHF
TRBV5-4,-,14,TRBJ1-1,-,TGTGCCAGCAGCTTAAGGGGAGGGAACACTGAAGCTTTCTTT,CASSLRGGNTEAFF
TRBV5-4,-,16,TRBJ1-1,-,TGTGCCAGCAGCTTAGGTAGTCCTACCGGGAACACTGAAGCTTTCTTT,CASSLGSPTGNTEAFF
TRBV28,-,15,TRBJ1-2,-,TGTGCCAGCAGTTCCCCGGAAGGGGATGGGTATGGCTACACCTTC,CASSSPEGDGYGYTF
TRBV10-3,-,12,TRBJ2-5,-,TGTGCCATCCGCGGGGACCAAGAGACCCAGTACTTC,CAIRGDQETQYF
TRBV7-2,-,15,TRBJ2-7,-,TGTGCCAGCAGCTTACTCGTAGCGGTATCCTACGAGCAGTACTTC,CASSLLVAVSYEQYF
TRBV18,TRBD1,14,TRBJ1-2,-,TGTGCCAGCGCCGAAACAGGGGGAGTCTATGGCTACACCTTC,CASAETGGVYGYTF
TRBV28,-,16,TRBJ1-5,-,TGTGCCAGCAGTTTCCGTCTCGCGGGAAGCAATCAGCCCCAGCATTTT,CASSFRLAGSNQPQHF
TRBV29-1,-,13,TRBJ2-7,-,TGCAGCGCAACCGGGACCGGCGGCTACGAGCAGTACTTC,CSATGTGGYEQYF
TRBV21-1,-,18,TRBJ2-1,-,TGTGCCAGCAGCAAAGCCCGACCAGGGGGACCCGAGAACAATGAGCAGTTCTTC,CASSKARPGGPENNEQFF
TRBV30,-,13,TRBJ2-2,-,TGTGCCTGGAGTTGGGACTTCACCGGGGAGCTGTTTTTT,CAWSWDFTGELFF
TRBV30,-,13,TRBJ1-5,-,TGTGCCTGGAGTGGCCAGCCTAATCAGCCCCAGCATTTT,CAWSGQPNQPQHF
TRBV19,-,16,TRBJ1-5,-,TGTGCCAGTAGTATAAACGCCGGCTATAGCAATCAGCCCCAGCATTTT,CASSINAGYSNQPQHF
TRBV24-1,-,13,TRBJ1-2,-,TGTGCCACCAGTGATTTGACAGGTGTTGGCTACACCTTC,CATSDLTGVGYTF
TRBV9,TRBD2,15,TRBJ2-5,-,TGTGCCAGCACCACCGGGAGGCTAGCGGAAGAGACCCAGTACTTC,CASTTGRLAEETQYF
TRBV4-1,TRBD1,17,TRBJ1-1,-,TGCGCCAGCAGCCAAGTCGGCAGGGGGCCCTGGAACACTGAAGCTTTCTTT,CASSQVGRGPWNTEAFF
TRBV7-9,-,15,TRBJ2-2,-,TGTGCCAGCAGCCCCCAACGGGGGAACACCGGGGAGCTGTTTTTT,CASSPQRGNTGELFF
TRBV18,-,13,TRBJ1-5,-,TGTGCCAGCTCACCAGCGAGGGACCAGCCCCAGCATTTT,CASSPARDQPQHF
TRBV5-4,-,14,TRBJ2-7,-,TGTGCCAGCAGTCGTAGCGGTAGCTCCTACGAGCAGTACTTC,CASSRSGSSYEQYF
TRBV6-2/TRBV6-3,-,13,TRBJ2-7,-,TGTGCCAGCAGTTACAGGGGTTGGGTCGAGCAGTACTTC,CASSYRGWVEQYF
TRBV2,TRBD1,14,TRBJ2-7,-,TGTGCCAGCAGTCGCACGACAGGGGGCTACGAGCAGTACTTC,CASSRTTGGYEQYF
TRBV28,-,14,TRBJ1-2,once,TGTGCCAGCAGTTTATCAGGGTCGGGCTATGGCTACACCTTC,CASSLSGSGYGYTF
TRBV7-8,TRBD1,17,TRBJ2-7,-,TGTGCCAGCAGCAAGTTGACAGGGGCCGGTGGTTCCTACGAGCAGTACTTC,CASSKLTGAGGSYEQYF
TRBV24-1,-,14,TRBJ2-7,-,TGTGCCACCAGTGATTACGGGGCCATCTACGAACAGTACTTC,CATSDYGAIYEQYF
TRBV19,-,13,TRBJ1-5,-,TGTGCCAGTAGTTTCCAGAACAATCAGCCCCAGCATTTT,CASSFQNNQPQHF
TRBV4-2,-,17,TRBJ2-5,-,TGTGCCAGCAGCCAAGATGGTGGCGGATCCTACCAAGAGACCCAGTACTTC,CASSQDGGGSYQETQYF